This passage covers 28 T cell receptor beta chains from one sample sequenced in a study of T cells in Graves' hyperthyroidism and ophthalmopathy. RNA transcripts provided the source from which TCR beta CDR3 regions were amplified. An initial round of RT-PCR targeting the TCR CDR3 relied on the HTBI primer set. One entry per CDR3 protein results from TCRdb running MiXCR on the multiplex PCR reads. The sample lists approximately 420,000 distinct CDR3 sequences, roughly 13% occurring once. Sequencing was performed on blood. These TCRs come from a woman in her late teens or twenties with Graves' hyperthyroidism.

This clonotype appeared many times. The V and J genes are TRBV27 and TRBJ2-1; 7 positions agree with TRBD1. This CDR3 contains 15 residues. The J segment lost 2 bases and the V segment lost 5 bases, leaving 6 bases of the junction unmatched. Looked up from germline, CDR1 is MNHEY and CDR2 is SMNVEV (reference sequence). CDR3 DNA sequence: TGTGCCAGCAGTCCCACAGGGGTAACCTACAATGAGCAGTTCTTC. It codes for CASSPTGVTYNEQFF.

In this sample, this clonotype turned up many times. The chain carries TRBV5-5 and TRBJ2-1; 8 bases fit TRBD2. In germline, CDR1 is SGHKS, CDR2 YYEKEE (reference sequence). This CDR3 spans 16 amino acids. V was clipped by 4 bases and J by 1 base; unmatched bases: 7. CDR3 region: CASSPDGLASYNEQFF. The DNA of the CDR3 is TGTGCCAGCAGCCCCGATGGACTAGCATCCTACAATGAGCAGTTCTTC. Full variable domain (missing parts from reference TRBV5-5 and TRBJ2-1): DAGVTQSPTHLIKTRGQQVTLRCSPISGHKSVSWYQQVLGQGPQFIFQYYEKEERGRGNFPDRFSARQFPNYSSELNVNALLLGDSALYLCASSPDGLASYNEQFFGPGTRLTVL.

This clonotype has a count of ten or more. This chain connects TRBV6-1 to TRBJ1-1, with D hard to call. The V gene lost 0 bases and the J gene lost 0 bases, with 5 bases spanning the gap. The germline gives CDR1 MNHNS, CDR2 SASEGT. The CDR3 has 14 amino acids. The DNA of the CDR3 is TGTGCCAGCAGTGAAGCGTTGCTGAACACTGAAGCTTTCTTT. It is translated as CASSEALLNTEAFF.

This clonotype has at least ten counts. V gene TRBV5-6 combines with J gene TRBJ2-2; the D call may be TRBD1 or TRBD2 (5 bases each). Germline values: CDR1 SGHDT, CDR2 YYEEEE. The ends were cut back, 0 bases at V and 7 bases at J, with 13 bases in the middle. The CDR3 sequence is 15 residues long. This CDR3 reads CASSLGAGTIGELFF. The CDR3 DNA follows: TGTGCCAGCAGCTTGGGTGCAGGGACCATCGGGGAGCTGTTTTTT. Full variable domain (remainder filled in from reference TRBV5-6 and TRBJ2-2): DAGVTQSPTHLIKTRGQQVTLRCSPKSGHDTVSWYQQALGQGPQFIFQYYEEEERQRGNFPDRFSGHQFPNYSSELNVNALLLGDSALYLCASSLGAGTIGELFFGEGSRLTVL.

This clonotype has more than one count but fewer than ten. The rearrangement uses TRBV20-1 and TRBJ2-2; 9 bases fit TRBD2. This CDR3 region has 16 residues. Trimming cost V 4 bases and J 1 base; bases outside gene matches: 7. Per germline, CDR1 DFQATT and CDR2 SNEGSKA (reference sequence). The CDR3: CSANPRGRGNTGELFF. The CDR3 DNA is TGCAGTGCTAACCCCCGCGGGAGGGGGAACACCGGGGAGCTGTTTTTT.

A note on this clonotype: Being one base from a much bigger clone, this may be a read error. The chain has TRBV5-5 and TRBJ2-3; D not resolved. Trimming took off 0 bases at V and 4 bases at J, with 9 bases between the two ends. The CDR3 consists of 14 residues. Looked up from germline, CDR1 is SGHKS and CDR2 is YYEKEE (reference sequence). The CDR3 here is CASSLVGSPDTQYF. Written as DNA, the CDR3 is TGTGCCAGCAGCTTGGTCGGTAGCCCAGATACGCAGTATTTT.

This clonotype was detected many times. The chain is built from TRBV5-1 and TRBJ2-1, with 10 nucleotides matching TRBD1. Trimming removed 3 bases from V and 3 bases from J; junction bases left unmatched: 12. This CDR3 has 18 residues. Per germline, CDR1 SGHRS and CDR2 YFSETQ. The DNA of the CDR3 is TGCGCCAGCAGCTGGGGACAGGGGTCGTCTGCCTACTACAATGAGCAGTTCTTC. Protein: CASSWGQGSSAYYNEQFF.

This clonotype has only a few counts. Mismatch with germline at one junction end may stem from a read error. V gene TRBV5-5 combines with J gene TRBJ2-7; TRBD2 aligns across 7 bases. The CDR3 consists of 15 residues. Germline loops: CDR1 SGHKS, CDR2 YYEKEE (reference sequence). For the CDR3, the DNA is TGTGCCTGCAGCTTGGGGGGGACGGTCGTTGGCGAGCAGTACTTC. This translates into CACSLGGTVVGEQYF.

The chain has TRBV5-1 and TRBJ2-1; D is possibly TRBD1 (5 bases). Trimming removed 5 bases at V and 3 bases at J, with 9 bases between. This CDR3 is built from 13 residues. The V gene's germline CDR1 is SGHRS and CDR2 YFSETQ. As DNA, the CDR3 is TGCGCCAGCAGAGGGGAAGGCTACAATGAGCAGTTCTTC. Translated: CASRGEGYNEQFF.

This clonotype was counted ten times or more. The chain couples TRBV6-1 to TRBJ1-1; D unclear. V gave up 2 bases and J gave up 0 bases, with 10 bases separating them. CDR1 is MNHNS, CDR2 SASEGT, per germline. The CDR3 runs 15 residues. The CDR3 loop reads CASSEPPQLNTEAFF. CDR3 sequence (DNA): TGTGCCAGCAGTGAACCCCCCCAGCTGAACACTGAAGCTTTCTTT.

The chain uses TRBV6-2 or TRBV6-3 and TRBJ1-5, with 10 bases identical to TRBD1. Germline V lookup: CDR1 MNHEY, CDR2 SVGEGT. Germline trimming cut 7 bases from V and 1 base from J; bases unmatched to any gene: 13. This CDR3 contains 18 residues. The CDR3 nucleotides read TGTGCCAGCACTCCACGACAGGGGGCCGGGTCGAGCAATCAGCCCCAGCATTTT. Encoded protein: CASTPRQGAGSSNQPQHF.

This clonotype has just a few counts. The V and J genes are TRBV6-1 and TRBJ2-1; a possible D gene is TRBD2 (6 bases). This CDR3 region has 14 residues. Trimming left V 8 bases short and J 8 bases short, with 19 bases between. The germline V gene has CDR1 MNHNS and CDR2 SASEGT. The CDR3 nucleotides are TGTGCCAGCTCCGAAAACGGAGGGAAGGATGAGCAGTTCTTC. It specifies CASSENGGKDEQFF.

This clonotype was seen many times. This chain connects TRBV30 to TRBJ1-1; the D is unclear. Germline V gives CDR1 GTSNPN, CDR2 SVGIG (reference sequence). The CDR3 length is 13 residues. V was pared by 5 bases and J by 1 base, with 11 bases between. The CDR3 nucleotides read TGTGCCTGGGCCGGCCTGGGGAACACTGAAGCTTTCTTT. Translation gives CAWAGLGNTEAFF.

The rearrangement links TRBV7-9 to TRBJ1-4; no clear D gene. The germline CDR1 and CDR2 sequences are SEHNR and FQNEAQ (reference sequence). V shed 5 bases and J shed 1 base, with 17 bases lying between them. The CDR3 runs to 17 residues. CDR3 residues: CASSRRYPRGTNEKLFF. CDR3 sequence (DNA): TGTGCCAGCAGCCGAAGGTACCCACGAGGAACTAATGAAAAACTGTTTTTT.

The table lists this clonotype with many counts. The chain links TRBV29-1 to TRBJ2-3; D unclear. The ends were cut back, 4 bases at V and 8 bases at J, with 7 bases in the middle. Germline V gene lookup returns CDR1 SQVTM and CDR2 ANQGSEA. The CDR3 contains 10 residues. The CDR3: CSVADRTQYF. The CDR3 nucleotides read TGCAGCGTTGCTGACCGTACGCAGTATTTT.

This clonotype was observed a handful of times. At one end, the junction sequence differs from germline, possibly due to a read error. This chain uses TRBV19 with TRBJ2-2, with TRBD2 matching over 9 bases. Germline values: CDR1 LNHDA, CDR2 SQIVND (reference sequence). The CDR3 runs to 14 residues. CDR3 sequence (DNA): TGTGCCAGTAAAGCGGGAGGATACACGGGGGAGCTGTTTTTT. As protein: CASKAGGYTGELFF.

In this sample, this clonotype turned up a few times. The DNA for the CDR3 is TGCGCCAGCAGCTTGGCCACCGGGACAACCCTGAGGACTGAAGCTTTCTTT. Translated: CASSLATGTTLRTEAFF. This chain joins TRBV5-1 and TRBJ1-1; D possibly corresponds to TRBD1 (6 bases). The CDR3 runs to 17 residues. The ends were cut back, 0 bases at V and 5 bases at J, with 20 bases in the middle. CDR1 is SGHRS, CDR2 YFSETQ, per germline.

In this sample, this clonotype turned up many times. The chain couples TRBV30 to TRBJ2-5, with TRBD1 matching over 11 bases. CDR1 and CDR2 from the germline V gene are GTSNPN and SVGIG (reference sequence). The CDR3 contains 14 residues. V trimming: 6 bases; J trimming: 3 bases; junction bases outside the gene matches: 6. In DNA, the CDR3 is TGTGCCTGCAGGGACAGGGGGTTAGAAGAGACCCAGTACTTC. Translation gives CACRDRGLEETQYF.

This clonotype showed up many times. The rearrangement links TRBV6-2 or TRBV6-3 to TRBJ2-1; 9 bases match TRBD2. The CDR3 consists of 16 residues. Per the germline V gene, CDR1 is MNHEY and CDR2 is SVGEGT. The ends lost 10 bases at V and 3 bases at J; junction bases unmatched: 13. The CDR3 spells CAIAYGNSGSYNEQFF. The CDR3 DNA follows: TGTGCCATAGCATATGGGAATAGCGGGAGCTACAATGAGCAGTTCTTC.

This clonotype was seen a handful of times. The chain has TRBV20-1 and TRBJ2-5, with 10 bases that match TRBD1. Trimming cost V 6 bases and J 5 bases; bases outside gene matches: 6. The CDR3 loop spans 13 amino acids. CDR1 and CDR2 from the germline V gene are DFQATT and SNEGSKA (reference sequence). CDR3 sequence reads: CSAGTGARETQYF. The CDR3 DNA reads TGCAGTGCCGGGACAGGGGCTCGTGAGACCCAGTACTTC.

The V and J genes are TRBV5-4 and TRBJ2-1; 8 nucleotides align to TRBD2. Germline trimming cut 0 bases from V and 8 bases from J; bases unmatched to any gene: 4. Germline loops: CDR1 SGHNT, CDR2 YYREEE (reference sequence). The CDR3 has 14 amino acids. The CDR3 region is CASSLGSGSDEQFF. The CDR3 region has the DNA TGTGCCAGCAGCTTGGGGAGCGGGAGCGATGAGCAGTTCTTC.

This clonotype has more than one count but fewer than ten. An end of the junction does not agree with germline; a read error may underlie this. The V gene is TRBV20-1, the J gene TRBJ1-3; D is undetermined. CDR1 is DFQATT, CDR2 SNEGSKA, per germline (reference sequence). The CDR3 extends over 13 amino acids. CDR3 sequence reads: CSAREGSGNTMYF. The CDR3 DNA reads TGCAGTGCTAGAGAAGGGTCAGGAAACACCATGTATTTT.

For this clonotype: A read error may be the cause here, since a much bigger clone is one base away. The chain uses TRBV12-5 and TRBJ2-1; 13 nucleotides line up with TRBD2. This CDR3 is 17 amino acids long. Looked up from germline, CDR1 is LGHNT and CDR2 is FRNRAP. Trimming cost V 5 bases and J 7 bases; bases outside gene matches: 11. Here the CDR3 DNA reads TGTGCTAGTGGTCTCGTTGTGACTAGCGGGAGGCAAAATGAGCAGTTCTTC. Encoded protein: CASGLVVTSGRQNEQFF. The full variable domain, in which reference TRBV12-5 and TRBJ2-1 provide the parts outside the CDR3, is DARVTQTPRHKVTEMGQEVTMRCQPILGHNTVFWYRQTMMQGLELLAYFRNRAPLDDSGMPKDRFSAEMPDATLATLKIQPSEPRDSAVYFCASGLVVTSGRQNEQFFGPGTRLTVL.

The V and J genes are TRBV29-1 and TRBJ2-1, with D perhaps TRBD1 (5 bases). This CDR3 spans 12 amino acids. Trimming stripped 7 bases from V and 6 bases from J, with 13 bases between. Germline-derived CDR1 and CDR2 are SQVTM and ANQGSEA. The CDR3 DNA follows: TGCAGCGCCTACGACAGCCCCAATGAGCAGTTCTTC. The encoded protein is CSAYDSPNEQFF.

J is TRBJ2-1 and V is TRBV11-2, with TRBD2 matching 7 bases. CDR1 and CDR2 (germline): SGHAT, FQNNGV. The CDR3 contains 15 residues. Trimming cost V 3 bases and J 3 bases; bases outside gene matches: 5. For the CDR3, the DNA is TGTGCCAGCAGCTTGGGCGGGAGCATCTACAATGAGCAGTTCTTC. This codes for CASSLGGSIYNEQFF.

Turning to this clonotype: An end of the junction differs from the germline gene, which may be a read error. This chain joins TRBV6-5 and TRBJ2-5; D is possibly TRBD1 (6 bases). The CDR3 totals 12 residues. The germline CDR1 and CDR2 sequences are MNHEY and SVGAGI. The chain's CDR3 is CAISAGVETQYF. CDR3 nucleotides: TGTGCCATCAGTGCAGGGGTTGAGACCCAGTACTTC.

This clonotype was recorded many times. The chain recombines TRBV3-1 with TRBJ2-3, with a tentative D call TRBD2 (5 bases). V lost 4 bases and J lost 0, with 20 bases in between. The CDR3 extends over 18 amino acids. Germline CDR1 reads LGHDT; CDR2 reads YNNKEL (reference sequence). CDR3 nucleotides: TGTGCCAGCAGCCCGCTTGGGAGTAGCCGAAGTAGCACAGATACGCAGTATTTT. Residues: CASSPLGSSRSSTDTQYF.

There are many counts of this clonotype. The V gene is TRBV5-1, the J gene TRBJ1-2, with 8 bases fitting TRBD1. With V trimmed by 4 bases and J by 6 bases, 8 bases remained unmatched. Looked up from germline, CDR1 is SGHRS and CDR2 is YFSETQ. The CDR3 is made up of 14 amino acids. The CDR3 nucleotides are TGCGCCAGCAGCATAGACGGACAGGGAAATGGCTACACCTTC. It yields the protein CASSIDGQGNGYTF.